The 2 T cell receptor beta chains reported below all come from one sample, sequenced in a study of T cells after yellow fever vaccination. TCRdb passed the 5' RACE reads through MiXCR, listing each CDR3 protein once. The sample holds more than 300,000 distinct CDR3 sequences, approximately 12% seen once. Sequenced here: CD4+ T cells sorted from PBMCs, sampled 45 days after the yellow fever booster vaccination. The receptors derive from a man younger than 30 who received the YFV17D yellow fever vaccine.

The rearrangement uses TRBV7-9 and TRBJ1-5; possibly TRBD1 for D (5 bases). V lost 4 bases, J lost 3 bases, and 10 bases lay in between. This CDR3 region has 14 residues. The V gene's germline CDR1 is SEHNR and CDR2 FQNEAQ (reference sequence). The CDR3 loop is CASSYGTANQPQHF. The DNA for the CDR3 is TGTGCCAGCAGCTACGGGACGGCCAATCAGCCCCAGCATTTT.

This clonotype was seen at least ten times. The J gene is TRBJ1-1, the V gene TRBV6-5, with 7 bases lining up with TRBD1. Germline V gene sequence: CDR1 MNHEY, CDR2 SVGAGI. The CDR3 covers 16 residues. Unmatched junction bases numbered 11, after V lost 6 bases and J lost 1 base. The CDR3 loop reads CASSSQRGRGNTEAFF. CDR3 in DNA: TGTGCCAGCAGCTCTCAGAGGGGGCGGGGGAACACTGAAGCTTTCTTT.